A selection of T cell receptor beta chains follows, all from one sample in a study of blood T cells in healthy people across ages. TCRdb re-called the 5' RACE reads with MiXCR, one entry per CDR3 protein. The sample lists approximately 600,000 distinct CDR3 sequences, roughly three fifths occurring once. Sequenced input: blood. These receptors were obtained from a man in his sixties in good health. Both conserved end residues are part of each CDR3.

J gene	V gene	CDR3 protein
TRBJ1-6	TRBV20-1	CSAGRTDTGPSPFHF
TRBJ1-2	TRBV7-9	CASSSPVDGYTF
TRBJ1-2	TRBV7-9	CASSPPAGINYGYTF
TRBJ1-4	TRBV20-1	CSASQIVGNEKLFF
TRBJ2-1	TRBV11-2	CASSTRGGLASNEQFF
TRBJ1-6	TRBV12-3/TRBV12-4	CASRAGGYSPLHF
TRBJ2-6	TRBV20-1	CSARDIRKGGANVLTF
TRBJ1-2	TRBV10-3	CAISATGGGGGYTF
TRBJ1-2	TRBV27	CASSPTGGGNYGYTF
TRBJ2-3	TRBV7-2	CASSHRTIPTDTQYF
TRBJ1-1	TRBV6-6	CASSYGGDTEAFF
TRBJ1-1	TRBV20-1	CSALRTQNTEAFF
TRBJ2-5	TRBV6-1	CASRRTSGGQETQYF
TRBJ2-3	TRBV12-3/TRBV12-4	CASTQIGVSTDTQYF
TRBJ2-5	TRBV21-1	CASSGCFNEQYF
TRBJ1-4	TRBV28	CASSLSGGDEKLFF
TRBJ2-7	TRBV3-1	CASSYRDGEQYF
TRBJ2-3	TRBV20-1	CSARVQGADTQYF
TRBJ1-2	TRBV4-1	CASSQAGTAYYGYTF
TRBJ2-5	TRBV7-2	CASSSTGGVKTQYF
TRBJ2-7	TRBV5-1	CASSSQGIYEQYF
TRBJ1-2	TRBV19	CASSGVRLGYGYTF
TRBJ1-2	TRBV18	CASSPGQGVYGYTF
TRBJ2-7	TRBV2	CASSPGLAEYEQYF
TRBJ2-5	TRBV5-1	CASSLGEVGNEQYF
TRBJ2-7	TRBV11-2	CASSLGTSGTYEQYF
TRBJ2-1	TRBV7-6	CASSVLQGAPQFF
TRBJ1-4	TRBV2	CASSGDGGEKLFF
TRBJ1-1	TRBV28	CALSLPDRTNTEAFF
TRBJ1-2	TRBV5-6	CASSLMARGYTF
TRBJ1-5	TRBV18	CASSPEGYQPQHF
TRBJ1-2	TRBV4-2	CASSPRTGGHDGYTF
TRBJ2-2	TRBV7-9	CASSSVGRYTGELFF
TRBJ2-5	TRBV6-1	CASSVDGGSIAETQYF
TRBJ2-6	TRBV4-1	CASSQVGGSSGANVLTF
TRBJ2-5	TRBV5-6	CASSKWETQYF
TRBJ2-1	TRBV5-5	CASSPRLGNSYNEQFF
TRBJ2-1	TRBV18	CASSPSPSYNEQFF
TRBJ2-6	TRBV4-1	CASSQVGSVGANVLTF
TRBJ1-1	TRBV7-2	CASSVDGTGFEAFF
TRBJ2-1	TRBV29-1	CSVERAAGGHNEQFF
TRBJ1-1	TRBV5-1	CASSLGPGGGDEAFF